This T cell receptor (beta chain) derives from a study of T-cell memory formation after mild COVID-19. J gave up 2 bases and V 2 bases, and 7 bases lay outside the gene matches. This CDR3 is built from 16 residues. Germline lookup yields CDR1 ENHRY and CDR2 SYGVKD. This clonotype was recorded many times. MiXCR, run by TCRdb on the 5' RACE reads, gives a single entry per CDR3 protein. The table has roughly 28,000 distinct CDR3 sequences, approximately 12% seen once; the top ten hold 13% to 15%. The specimen sequenced was PBMCs or a T cell subset sorted from them (not recorded which). This receptor was obtained from an adult woman who had mild COVID-19 (a few samples of this study predate the infection). Cell type and time point are not known. V is TRBV10-3 and J is TRBJ2-3, with 7 bases fitting TRBD2. CDR3 residues: CAISEGSSGFTDTQYF. The CDR3 coding sequence is TGTGCCATCAGTGAGGGCTCTAGCGGATTCACAGATACGCAGTATTTT.